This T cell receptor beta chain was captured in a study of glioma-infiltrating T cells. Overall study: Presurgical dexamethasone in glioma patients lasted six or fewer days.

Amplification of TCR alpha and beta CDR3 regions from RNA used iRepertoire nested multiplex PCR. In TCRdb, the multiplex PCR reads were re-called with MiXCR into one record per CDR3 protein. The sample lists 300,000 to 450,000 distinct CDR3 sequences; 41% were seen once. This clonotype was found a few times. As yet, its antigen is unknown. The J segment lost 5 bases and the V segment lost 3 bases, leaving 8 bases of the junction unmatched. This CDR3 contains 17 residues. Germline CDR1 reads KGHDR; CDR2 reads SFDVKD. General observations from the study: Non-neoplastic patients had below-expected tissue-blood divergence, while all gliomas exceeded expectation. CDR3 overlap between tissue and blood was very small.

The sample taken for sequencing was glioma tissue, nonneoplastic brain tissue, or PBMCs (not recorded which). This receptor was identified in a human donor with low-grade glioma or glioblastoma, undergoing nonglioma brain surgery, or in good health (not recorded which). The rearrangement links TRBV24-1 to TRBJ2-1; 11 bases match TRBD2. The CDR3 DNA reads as TGTGCCACCAGTGATCATAGCGGGAGGGCCGACCACAATGAGCAGTTCTTC. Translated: CATSDHSGRADHNEQFF.